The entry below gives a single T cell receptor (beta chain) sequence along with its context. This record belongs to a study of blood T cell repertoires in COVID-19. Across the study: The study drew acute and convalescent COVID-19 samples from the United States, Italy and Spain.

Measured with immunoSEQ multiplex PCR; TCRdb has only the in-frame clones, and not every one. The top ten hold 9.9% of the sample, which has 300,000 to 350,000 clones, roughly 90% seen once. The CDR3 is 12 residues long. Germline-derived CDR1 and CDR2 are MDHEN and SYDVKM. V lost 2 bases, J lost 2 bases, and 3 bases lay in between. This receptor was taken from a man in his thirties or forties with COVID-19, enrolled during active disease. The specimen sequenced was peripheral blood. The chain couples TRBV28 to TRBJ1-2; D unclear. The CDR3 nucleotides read TGTGCCAGCAGTTTACTCAACTATGGCTACACCTTC. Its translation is CASSLLNYGYTF.